This T cell receptor (beta chain) was captured by sequencing in a study of blood T cell repertoires in COVID-19 (dated by TCRdb to 2018 to 2020). Notes on the research overall: Samples from collaborators originated in the United States, Italy and Spain and spanned both the acute and convalescent phases of COVID-19. Subjects who had been exposed to COVID-19, were actively infected with it, or had recovered from it provided the deeply sampled blood TCRbeta repertoires that made up the dataset. A freely available public database, intended as a resource for researchers studying the immune response to SARS-CoV-2, is where the repertoires were released. The material from the prospective study consisted of cDNA or gDNA derived from T cells, B-cell-depleted T cells, or PBMCs. Nearly every sample came with metadata listing a de-identified subject ID, COVID-19 status, age in years and sex. Samples were obtained from the ongoing ImmuneRACE study (first 160 participants) and from 1,254 subjects provided by 6 global collaborators. Where available, HLA class I and class II types were taken from metadata supplied by the sample provider and were not determined by assay-based typing. Overall study results and their limits: How much clinical and demographic metadata was included differed by source and by participant, and the metadata was provided uncurated.

Turning to this clone: Its antigen is unknown. Per-base qualities were not stored, and no clone one base away is much larger.

TCRbeta CDR3 regions were amplified from genomic DNA by means of the immunoSEQ Assay, a bias-controlled multiplex PCR. In the source study's methods: Nucleated cell counts per sample were estimated from amplification of reference gene primers within the assay. Sequence reads were collapsed and filtered to measure the absolute abundance of every unique TCRbeta CDR3 rearrangement. Productive Simpson clonality was computed per sample as the square root of Simpson's diversity index over productive rearrangements. Drawn from immuneACCESS, this table holds only the in-frame rearrangements with V and J called that TCRdb kept. Clones are partly lost; checked studies trace under half to an unresolved V gene and leave the rest unexplained. The D gene and trimming were derived from the DNA, and the V and J assignments and clone size from that table. The sample yields tens of thousands of clones; roughly three quarters were counted once. 16% of the sample belongs to the ten largest clones.

The collaborating institutions used their own protocols to collect whole blood in K2EDTA tubes. For TCRbeta analysis, collaborators shipped samples in one of three forms: frozen whole blood, isolated PBMCs, or DNA extracted from either of those sample types. Sequences were obtained from peripheral blood. The clonotype originates from a man in his 70s with active or convalescent COVID-19.

Here the CDR3 is given as CASRAPGGTDTQYF. In nucleotide form, the sequence is TGTGCCAGCAGGGCCCCCGGGGGCACAGATACGCAGTATTTT. The chain was built from TRBV28 and TRBJ2-3; the D region possibly corresponds to TRBD2 (5 bases align). V gives up 6 bases and J gives up 1 base, and the segment between their germline ends measures 11 bases. For CDR1 and CDR2, the germline V gene lists MDHEN and SYDVKM. The CDR3 goes from the cysteine to the phenylalanine over 14 residues. Only the CDR3 DNA is retained, 42 bases long and in frame from the first base.